These T cell receptor beta chains were read from a single sample in a study of T cells in Graves' hyperthyroidism and ophthalmopathy. A single record per CDR3 protein comes from TCRdb applying MiXCR to the multiplex PCR reads. The sample lists approximately 590,000 distinct CDR3 sequences, 15% to 17% seen once, with 7.3% in the top ten. The sequenced material came from blood. The receptors derive from a woman aged 30 to 39 with Graves' hyperthyroidism. Each CDR3 is given with its conserved first and last residue. The order of the fields is J gene, D gene, clone size, V gene, CDR3 DNA, CDR3 protein. The D gene is left open where the match is weak. Clone size is not always given. Where it is, it says once, few, many or a class for expanded clones.

TRBJ2-1 NA many TRBV27 TGTGCCAGCAGTGAGTCGGGGGTTCGGAGGAATGAGCAGTTCTTC CASSESGVRRNEQFF
TRBJ2-3 TRBD2 many TRBV28 TGTGCCAGCAGTTTGGCGGGGGGAACTAGCACAGATACGCAGTATTTT CASSLAGGTSTDTQYF
TRBJ2-2 TRBD2 many TRBV7-7 TGTGCTAGCAGCTCCGGGACTACCGCCGGGGAGCTGTTTTTT CASSSGTTAGELFF
TRBJ1-5 NA NA TRBV30 TGTGCCTGGAGTGTACTCCAGGAAGATTCGCCCCAGCATTTT CAWSVLQEDSPQHF
TRBJ2-1 NA many TRBV30 TGTGCCTGGAGTACGCACAGTGAGCAGTTCTTC CAWSTHSEQFF
TRBJ2-1 NA few TRBV6-4 TGTGCCAGCAGTGACTCAGGCGGTCGGCAGTTCTTC CASSDSGGRQFF
TRBJ2-2 TRBD1 NA TRBV6-2/TRBV6-3 TGTGCCAGCATCTCCGGGACAGGGGTCGTCGGGGAGCTGTTTTTT CASISGTGVVGELFF
TRBJ2-7 NA many TRBV11-2 TGTGCCAGCAGATCTATCATTGTGAATCTCTACGAGCAGTACTTC CASRSIIVNLYEQYF
TRBJ2-3 TRBD1 many TRBV27 TGTGCCAGCAGTTTATATAGGACAGGGATCACAGATACGCAGTATTTT CASSLYRTGITDTQYF
TRBJ1-4 TRBD1 many TRBV3-1 TGTGCCAGCAGCCAAGAAGGGACAGGGGATGAAAAACTGTTTTTT CASSQEGTGDEKLFF
TRBJ1-2 TRBD1 NA TRBV27 TGTGCCAGCAGTTTATCGGACAGGCACTATGGCTACACCTTC CASSLSDRHYGYTF
TRBJ2-3 NA many TRBV29-1 TGCAGCGTTGGATCGGGGACCTACACAGATACGCAGTATTTT CSVGSGTYTDTQYF
TRBJ1-1 NA NA TRBV29-1 TGCAGCTCTCGGACGGGGAACACTGAAGCTTTCTTT CSSRTGNTEAFF
TRBJ2-1 NA NA TRBV24-1 TGTGCCACCAGTGATGCCGCCGGGAGTCCGCGGAATGAGCAGTTCTTC CATSDAAGSPRNEQFF
TRBJ1-5 NA NA TRBV4-2 TGTGCCAGCAGCCAAGGGGGTATCAGCAATCAGCCCCAGCATTTT CASSQGGISNQPQHF
TRBJ1-1 NA many TRBV28 TGTGCCAGCCGAGGGGGATACACTGAAGCTTTCTTT CASRGGYTEAFF
TRBJ1-2 NA many TRBV28 TGTGCCAGCAGTCCTAGCATTGAGAGCTATGGCTACACCTTC CASSPSIESYGYTF
TRBJ2-7 NA NA TRBV9 TGTGCCAGCAGCGCGGGAGTGGGGACCTACGAGCAGTACTTC CASSAGVGTYEQYF
TRBJ2-3 NA many TRBV15 TGTGCCACCAGCAGAGATAACCCGGACACAGATACGCAGTATTTT CATSRDNPDTDTQYF
TRBJ2-7 TRBD2 NA TRBV11-2 TGTGCCAGCAGCTCGACCGGGACTAGCGGTGTTCTCTACGAGCAGTACTTC CASSSTGTSGVLYEQYF
TRBJ2-2 NA few TRBV6-1 TGTGCGTCTAGATGGACCGGGGAGCTGTTTTTT CASRWTGELFF
TRBJ1-2 NA few TRBV30 TGTGCCTGGGCGTGGAGCTATGGCTACACCTTC CAWAWSYGYTF
TRBJ1-6 NA NA TRBV5-1 TGCGCCAGCAGCTTGGATCAGTATAATTCACCCCTCCACTTT CASSLDQYNSPLHF
TRBJ1-3 NA NA TRBV20-1 TGCAGTGCTAGACCCGAGGGTTTTGGAAACACCATATATTTT CSARPEGFGNTIYF
TRBJ2-2 NA few TRBV5-1 TGCGCCAGCAGCTTGGATAAGGGCGGGGAGCTGTTTTTT CASSLDKGGELFF
TRBJ2-7 NA many TRBV7-2 TGTGCCAGCAGCTTATTCGGGGCCGCCTACGAGCAGTACTTC CASSLFGAAYEQYF
TRBJ2-7 NA few TRBV30 TGTGCCTGGGACCGGGACACCTCCTACGAGCAGTACTTC CAWDRDTSYEQYF
TRBJ1-2 NA NA TRBV6-1 TGTGCCAGCAGTGTCAGGGGATCGGGTGGCTACACCTTC CASSVRGSGGYTF